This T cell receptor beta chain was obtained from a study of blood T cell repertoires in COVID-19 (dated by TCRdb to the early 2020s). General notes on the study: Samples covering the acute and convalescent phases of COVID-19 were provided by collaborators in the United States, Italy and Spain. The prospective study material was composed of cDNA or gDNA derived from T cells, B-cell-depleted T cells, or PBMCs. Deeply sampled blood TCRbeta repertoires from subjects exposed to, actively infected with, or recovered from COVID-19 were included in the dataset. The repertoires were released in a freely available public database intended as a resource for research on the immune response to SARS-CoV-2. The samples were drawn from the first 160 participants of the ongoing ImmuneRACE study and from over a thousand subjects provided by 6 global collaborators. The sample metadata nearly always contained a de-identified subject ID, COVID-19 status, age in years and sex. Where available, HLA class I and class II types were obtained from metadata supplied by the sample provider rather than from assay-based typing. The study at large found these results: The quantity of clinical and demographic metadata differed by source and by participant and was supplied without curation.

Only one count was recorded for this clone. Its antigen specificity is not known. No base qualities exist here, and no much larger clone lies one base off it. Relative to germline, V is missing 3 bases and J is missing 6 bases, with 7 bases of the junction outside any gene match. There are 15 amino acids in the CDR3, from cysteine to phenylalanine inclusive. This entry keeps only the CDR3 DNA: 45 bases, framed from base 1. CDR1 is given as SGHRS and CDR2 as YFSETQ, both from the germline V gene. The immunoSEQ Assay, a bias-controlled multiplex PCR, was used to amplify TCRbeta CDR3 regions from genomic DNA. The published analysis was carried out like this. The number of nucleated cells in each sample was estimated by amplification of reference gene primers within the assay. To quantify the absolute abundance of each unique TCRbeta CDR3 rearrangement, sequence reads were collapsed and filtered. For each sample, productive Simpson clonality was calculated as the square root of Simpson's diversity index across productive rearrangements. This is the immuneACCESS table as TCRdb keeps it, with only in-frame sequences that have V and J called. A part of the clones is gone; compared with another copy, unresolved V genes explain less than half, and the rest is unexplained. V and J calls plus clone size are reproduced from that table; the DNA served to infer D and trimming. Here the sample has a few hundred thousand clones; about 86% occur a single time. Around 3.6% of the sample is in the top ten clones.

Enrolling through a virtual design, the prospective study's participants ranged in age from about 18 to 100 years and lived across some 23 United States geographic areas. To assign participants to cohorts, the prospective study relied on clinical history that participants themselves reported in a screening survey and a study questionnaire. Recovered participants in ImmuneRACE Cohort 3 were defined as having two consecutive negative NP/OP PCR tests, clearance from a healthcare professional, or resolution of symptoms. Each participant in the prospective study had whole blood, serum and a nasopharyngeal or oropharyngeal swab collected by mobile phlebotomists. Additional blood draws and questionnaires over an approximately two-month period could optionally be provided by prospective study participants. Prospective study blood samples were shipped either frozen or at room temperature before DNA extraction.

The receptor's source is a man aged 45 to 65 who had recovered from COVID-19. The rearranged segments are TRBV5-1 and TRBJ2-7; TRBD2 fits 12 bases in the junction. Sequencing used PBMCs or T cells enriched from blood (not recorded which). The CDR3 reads CASSWRTSGIGEQYF. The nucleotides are TGCGCCAGCAGCTGGAGGACTAGCGGGATAGGCGAGCAGTACTTC.